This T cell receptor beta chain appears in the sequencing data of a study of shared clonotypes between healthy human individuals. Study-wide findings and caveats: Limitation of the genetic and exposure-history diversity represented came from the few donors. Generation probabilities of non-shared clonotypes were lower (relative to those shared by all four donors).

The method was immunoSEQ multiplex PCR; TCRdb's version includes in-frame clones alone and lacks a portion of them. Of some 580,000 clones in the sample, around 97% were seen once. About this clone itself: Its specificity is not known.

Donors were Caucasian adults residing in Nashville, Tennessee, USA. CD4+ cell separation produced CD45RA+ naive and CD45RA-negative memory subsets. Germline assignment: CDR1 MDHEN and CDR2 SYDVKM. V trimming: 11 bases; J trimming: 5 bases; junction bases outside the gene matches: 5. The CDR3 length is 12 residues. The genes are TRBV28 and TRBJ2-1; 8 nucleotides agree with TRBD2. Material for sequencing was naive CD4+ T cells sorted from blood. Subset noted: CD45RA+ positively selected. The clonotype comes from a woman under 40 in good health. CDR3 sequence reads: CAATGRDNEQFF. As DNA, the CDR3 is TGTGCCGCAACCGGGAGGGACAATGAGCAGTTCTTC.